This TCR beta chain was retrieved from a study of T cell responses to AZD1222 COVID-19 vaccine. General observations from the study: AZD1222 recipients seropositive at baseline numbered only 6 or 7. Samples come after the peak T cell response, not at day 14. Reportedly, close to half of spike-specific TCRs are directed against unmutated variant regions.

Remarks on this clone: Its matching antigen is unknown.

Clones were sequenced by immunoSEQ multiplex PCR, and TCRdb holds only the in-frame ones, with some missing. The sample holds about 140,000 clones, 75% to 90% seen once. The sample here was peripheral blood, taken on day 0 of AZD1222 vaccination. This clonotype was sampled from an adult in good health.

CDR3 in amino acids: CASSLRPGPSPEAFF. The DNA of the CDR3 is TGCGCCAGCAGCTTGAGGCCGGGACCGAGTCCTGAAGCTTTCTTT. The chain links TRBV5-1 to TRBJ1-1; weak D call: TRBD1 (5 bases). V gave up 1 base and J gave up 6 bases, with 16 bases separating them. This CDR3 region has 15 residues. In germline, CDR1 is SGHRS, CDR2 YFSETQ.